This T cell receptor (beta chain) was found in a study of Ad26.COV2.S vaccination and SARS-CoV-2 variants. Study-wide context: The donor was enrolled in the Ad26.COV2.S arm of the COV1001 trial.

The treatment was: about 20 received Ad26.COV2.S at low or high dose, single or two shots; 5 received placebo; per-sample allocation not given. Sample collection was performed on day 63 after the first vaccine or placebo injection. Ad26.COV2.S expressed prefusion-stabilized spike from the original Wuhan strain. On this clone: What it binds is unknown.

Overall study findings and caveats: Reports say spike-specific CD8+ and CD4+ T cell responses covered substantial breadth after vaccination. Researchers reported similar non-spike TCR breadth in vaccine and placebo recipients.

The V gene's germline CDR1 is SEHNR and CDR2 FQNEAQ (reference sequence). The V and J ends lost 4 bases and 10 bases respectively, with 14 bases between them. The CDR3 totals 12 residues. Clones were read by immunoSEQ multiplex PCR, and TCRdb kept only the in-frame ones, dropping some. This repertoire shows over 300,000 clones, 80% to 90% found once; its top ten account for around 7.3%. The sequence came from a person between 18 and 65 years old who received the Ad26.COV2.S COVID-19 vaccine or a placebo. V usage is TRBV7-9 and J usage is TRBJ2-7; D tentatively reads TRBD1 or TRBD2 (5 bases each). Sequencing used peripheral blood, obtained in a trial of Ad26.COV2.S vaccine versus placebo. The CDR3 is CASSSEFGDQYF. The CDR3 DNA follows: TGTGCCAGCAGCTCTGAGTTCGGGGACCAGTACTTC.